Below, 21 T cell receptor beta chains from the same sample are listed, as sequenced in a study of CXCR3-negative and CXCR3-positive naive CD8 T cells. Study findings and constraints: Compared with CXCR3-negative naive cells, CXCR3-positive naive cells showed more hydrophobic TRB CDR3s.

UMI-labeled 5' RACE TRB cDNA libraries were prepared from the cells. TCRdb re-called the 5' RACE reads; one entry per CDR3 protein, DNA not given. This sample's clone table lists 80,000 to 100,000 distinct CDR3 sequences. Their recognized antigens are unknown. Material for sequencing was naive CXCR3+ CD8+ T cells from blood. Described subset: CD45RO-CCR7+CD27+CD95- naive CD8+ T cells expressing CXCR3 (TNR3+). All receptors come from a human donor in good health. Some clones in this sample may be carry-over from other donors' samples.

The V call is TRBV6-5, the J call TRBJ2-7. Germline V lookup: CDR1 MNHEY, CDR2 SVGAGI. The CDR3 is 13 residues long. The CDR3 loop reads CASSYSTGYEQYF.

This sequence joins TRBV5-1 and TRBJ2-1; TCRdb designates TRBD1, a call that cannot be tested without DNA. Per the germline V gene, CDR1 is SGHRS and CDR2 is YFSETQ. The CDR3 totals 15 residues. This CDR3 is CASSLQGPFLNEQFF.

The chain combines TRBV12-3 or TRBV12-4 with TRBJ2-2. This CDR3 comprises 11 residues. The CDR3: CASSFTGELFF.

The rearrangement links TRBV12-3 or TRBV12-4 to TRBJ2-2; TCRdb outputs TRBD1, but without DNA this stays unchecked. This CDR3 spans 13 amino acids. The CDR3 sequence: CASSPSTVGELFF.

The gene calls are TRBV6-5 and TRBJ2-2; TCRdb returns TRBD2, unconfirmable since there is no DNA. CDR1 and CDR2 from the germline V gene are MNHEY and SVGAGI. The CDR3 has 18 residues. Here the CDR3 reads CASSTSLAGGHITGELFF.

This chain uses TRBV19 with TRBJ1-5. CDR3 length equals 16 residues. Germline V gene lookup returns CDR1 LNHDA and CDR2 SQIVND (reference sequence). The CDR3 loop is CASSISWYNSNQPQHF.

The rearrangement joins TRBV4-3 to TRBJ1-3. The CDR3 covers 15 residues. Germline V CDR1 and CDR2: LGHNA, YSLEER. The CDR3 sequence is CASSHEGSSGNTIYF.

This chain joins TRBV9 and TRBJ2-7. Germline V gives CDR1 SGDLS, CDR2 YYNGEE. CDR3 size: 15 residues. The chain's CDR3 is CASSVAYGISYEQYF. The full variable domain, in which reference TRBV9 and TRBJ2-7 provide the parts outside the CDR3, is DSGVTQTPKHLITATGQRVTLRCSPRSGDLSVYWYQQSLDQGLQFLIQYYNGEERAKGNILERFSAQQFPDLHSELNLSSLELGDSALYFCASSVAYGISYEQYFGPGTRLTVT.

The rearrangement joins TRBV5-1 to TRBJ2-1; TCRdb lists TRBD2, though no DNA is available to test this call. Germline loops: CDR1 SGHRS, CDR2 YFSETQ. This CDR3 is 17 amino acids long. CDR3 in amino acids: CASSLGVAGIHYNEQFF.

The chain joins TRBV29-1 to TRBJ2-2; the D call from TCRdb, TRBD1, cannot be confirmed without DNA. This CDR3 is 15 amino acids long. CDR1 and CDR2 from the germline V gene are SQVTM and ANQGSEA. CDR3 in amino acids: CSVEVTRGEAGELFF.

The V call is TRBV12-3 or TRBV12-4, the J call TRBJ2-7; the D gene TCRdb calls, TRBD1, cannot be checked with no DNA. The CDR3 spans 12 residues. Here the CDR3 reads CASSPGDSGQYF.

This chain uses TRBV29-1 with TRBJ2-2; TCRdb's assignment of TRBD1 cannot be checked, as there is no DNA. Per the germline V gene, CDR1 is SQVTM and CDR2 is ANQGSEA. The CDR3 is 12 residues long. CDR3 loop: CSLEGDTGELFF.

V and J are TRBV5-5 and TRBJ2-3; as DNA is missing, the TRBD2 call by TCRdb cannot be tested. The CDR3 totals 17 residues. CDR1 and CDR2 from the germline V gene are SGHKS and YYEKEE (reference sequence). The CDR3 is CASSLDGAGGPVDTQYF.

This rearrangement joins TRBV4-3 to TRBJ2-7; the D call of TRBD1 rests on TCRdb alone, since no DNA is present to check it. Germline V gene lookup returns CDR1 LGHNA and CDR2 YSLEER. The CDR3 length is 15 residues. The CDR3 protein is CASSQRTEGPYEQYF.

The rearrangement links TRBV13 to TRBJ2-1; no DNA is available, so the TRBD2 call from TCRdb remains unchecked. The germline CDR1 and CDR2 sequences are PRHDT and FYEKMQ (reference sequence). The CDR3 is 16 amino acids. The CDR3 loop is CASSGRGRLGNNEQFF.

J is TRBJ2-5 and V is TRBV7-2; the TRBD2 assignment by TCRdb is unverifiable without DNA. The germline gives CDR1 SGHTA, CDR2 FQGNSA. CDR3 length equals 17 residues. CDR3 protein: CASSATSGVKYQETQYF.

The chain uses TRBV20-1 and TRBJ2-1. CDR3 length equals 14 residues. Germline values: CDR1 DFQATT, CDR2 SNEGSKA (reference sequence). CDR3 region: CSASFWRDYNEQFF.

This chain links TRBV29-1 with TRBJ1-2; the TCRdb D gene call, TRBD1, has no DNA to confirm it. From germline, CDR1 is SQVTM and CDR2 ANQGSEA. The CDR3 covers 14 residues. CDR3 amino acids: CSSEDARGRDGYTF.

The chain is built from TRBV5-1 and TRBJ2-1; TCRdb's assignment of TRBD2 cannot be checked, as there is no DNA. Germline V CDR1 and CDR2: SGHRS, YFSETQ. The length of the CDR3 is 19 residues. The CDR3 region is CASSLGLAGVGGSINEQFF.

The chain uses TRBV6-5 and TRBJ2-7; the D call of TRBD2 rests on TCRdb alone, since no DNA is present to check it. Germline V gene lookup returns CDR1 MNHEY and CDR2 SVGAGI. This CDR3 spans 15 amino acids. This CDR3 reads CASRPLAGGNYEQYF.

V and J are TRBV18 and TRBJ1-2. CDR3 size: 12 residues. From germline, CDR1 is KGHSH and CDR2 LQKENI. The chain's CDR3 is CASSSGYDGYTF.